This T cell receptor (beta chain) was sequenced in a study of blood T cell repertoires in COVID-19. The germline V and J ends were trimmed by 5 bases and 0 bases, with 10 bases remaining between them. Germline V gives CDR1 MNHEY, CDR2 SVGAGI. The CDR3 length is 14 residues. Data came from immunoSEQ multiplex PCR; TCRdb stores just in-frame clones and leaves some out. The repertoire consists of 85,000 to 95,000 clones, with 85% to 90% occurring once and the leading ten covering around 5%. The specimen was peripheral blood. The TCR was taken from a woman over 75 with active COVID-19. The chain combines TRBV6-5 with TRBJ2-5; weak D call: TRBD2 (6 bases). In DNA form, the CDR3 reads TGTGCCAGCAGTCCTGGGGACTACCAAGAGACCCAGTACTTC. It translates to CASSPGDYQETQYF.